This is a list of T cell receptor beta chains from one sample in a study of Ad26.COV2.S vaccination and SARS-CoV-2 variants. Assay: immunoSEQ multiplex PCR; the TCRdb copy retains only in-frame clones and omits some. The sample has some 340,000 clones, about 86% seen once; the top ten hold 1.5% to 2.5%. The sequencing used peripheral blood, collected in a trial of Ad26.COV2.S vaccine versus placebo. Receptors were obtained from a person aged 18-60 years who received the Ad26.COV2.S COVID-19 vaccine or a placebo. Each CDR3 is given with its conserved first and last residue. A D gene is named only where the DNA matches it firmly. Some rows have no size entry. The others give once, few or many, or a class for an expanded clone.

J: TRBJ2-3; V: TRBV10-3; D: .; size: .; DNA: TGTGCCATCAGTGAGTCGACGGGGCGGGGAGATACGCAGTATTTT; CDR3: CAISESTGRGDTQYF
J: TRBJ1-2; V: TRBV5-1; D: .; size: .; DNA: TGCGCCAGCAGCTTGAATAGCTATGGCTACACCTTC; CDR3: CASSLNSYGYTF
J: TRBJ1-6; V: TRBV10-3; D: .; size: .; DNA: TGTGCCACCGGGCGTGGGCTCTACCTCCACTTT; CDR3: CATGRGLYLHF
J: TRBJ2-7; V: TRBV4-2; D: TRBD1; size: .; DNA: TGTGCCAGCAGCCAAGACGGACAGGATAGGTCCTACGAGCAGTACTTC; CDR3: CASSQDGQDRSYEQYF
J: TRBJ1-5; V: TRBV7-2; D: .; size: .; DNA: TGTGCCAGCAGGCATCCAAACCCCCGGTTACCCAAAAGCAATCAGCCCCAGCATTTT; CDR3: CASRHPNPRLPKSNQPQHF
J: TRBJ2-1; V: TRBV6-2/TRBV6-3; D: TRBD2; size: .; DNA: TGTGCCAGCAGTCTCTTGCGGGGGGGATACAATGAGCAGTTCTTC; CDR3: CASSLLRGGYNEQFF
J: TRBJ1-2; V: TRBV12-3/TRBV12-4; D: .; size: .; DNA: TGTGCCAGCAGCTCCGTCCGGAGGGGCTACACCTTC; CDR3: CASSSVRRGYTF
J: TRBJ2-1; V: TRBV18; D: TRBD2; size: .; DNA: TGTGCCAGCTCACCCGGGACTAGCGGGAAACACAATGAGCAGTTCTTC; CDR3: CASSPGTSGKHNEQFF
J: TRBJ1-4; V: TRBV6-5; D: .; size: .; DNA: TGTGCCAGCATATCGGCAGGAGCTGAAAAACTGTTTTTT; CDR3: CASISAGAEKLFF
J: TRBJ2-7; V: TRBV7-2; D: TRBD2; size: .; DNA: TGTGCCAGCAGCTTAGCAACCGGGACTAGCGGCTACGAGCAGTACTTC; CDR3: CASSLATGTSGYEQYF
J: TRBJ1-1; V: TRBV11-1; D: .; size: .; DNA: TGTGCCAGCAGCTTCGGCAGGGCGGGCGCTGAAGCTTTCTTT; CDR3: CASSFGRAGAEAFF
J: TRBJ2-2; V: TRBV24-1; D: .; size: few; DNA: TGTGCCACCAGAGGTGATTCCGGGGAGCTGTTTTTT; CDR3: CATRGDSGELFF
J: TRBJ1-3; V: TRBV5-1; D: .; size: once; DNA: TGCGCCAGCAGCCCTGGGGGGAGTTCCTTCTCTGGAAACACCATATATTTT; CDR3: CASSPGGSSFSGNTIYF
J: TRBJ2-5; V: TRBV19; D: .; size: .; DNA: TGTGCCACCCGGGGTTTGGAGACCCAGTACTTC; CDR3: CATRGLETQYF
J: TRBJ2-5; V: TRBV11-2; D: .; size: .; DNA: TGTGCCAGCAGCCTTGGGGCCGGGGAGACCCAGTACTTC; CDR3: CASSLGAGETQYF
J: TRBJ1-2; V: TRBV10-3; D: .; size: .; DNA: TGTGCCATCAGTGAAGGGCAGGTAGGGGACTACACCTTC; CDR3: CAISEGQVGDYTF
J: TRBJ1-5; V: TRBV2; D: TRBD1; size: few; DNA: TGTGCCAGCAGGGGACAGCCTGCTAACGATCAGCCCCAGCATTTT; CDR3: CASRGQPANDQPQHF
J: TRBJ2-1; V: TRBV7-7; D: .; size: .; DNA: TGTGCTAGCAGCTTTTTCCCCCCCGGATCCCACAATGAGCAGTTCTTC; CDR3: CASSFFPPGSHNEQFF